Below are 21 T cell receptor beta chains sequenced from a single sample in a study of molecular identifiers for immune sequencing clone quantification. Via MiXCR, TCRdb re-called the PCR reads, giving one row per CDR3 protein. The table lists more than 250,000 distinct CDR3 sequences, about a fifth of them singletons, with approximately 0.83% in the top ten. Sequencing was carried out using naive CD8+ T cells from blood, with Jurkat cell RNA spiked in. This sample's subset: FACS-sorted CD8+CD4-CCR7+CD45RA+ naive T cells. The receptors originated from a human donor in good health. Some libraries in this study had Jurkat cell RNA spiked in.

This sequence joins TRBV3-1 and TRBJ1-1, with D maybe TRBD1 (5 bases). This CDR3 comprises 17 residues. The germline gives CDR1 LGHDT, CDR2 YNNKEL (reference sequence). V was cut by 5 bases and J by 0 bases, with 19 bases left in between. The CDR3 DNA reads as TGTGCCAGCAGCTTCTCAACAATACAGGAGCTGAACACTGAAGCTTTCTTT. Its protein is CASSFSTIQELNTEAFF.

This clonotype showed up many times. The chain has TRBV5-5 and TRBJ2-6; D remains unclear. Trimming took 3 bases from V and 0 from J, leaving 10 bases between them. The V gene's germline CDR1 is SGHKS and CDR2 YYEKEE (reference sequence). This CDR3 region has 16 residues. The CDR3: CASSWSSFSGANVLTF. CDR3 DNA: TGTGCCAGCAGCTGGAGTAGCTTCTCTGGGGCCAACGTCCTGACTTTC. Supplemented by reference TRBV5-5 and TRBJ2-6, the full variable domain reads DAGVTQSPTHLIKTRGQQVTLRCSPISGHKSVSWYQQVLGQGPQFIFQYYEKEERGRGNFPDRFSARQFPNYSSELNVNALLLGDSALYLCASSWSSFSGANVLTFGAGSRLTVL.

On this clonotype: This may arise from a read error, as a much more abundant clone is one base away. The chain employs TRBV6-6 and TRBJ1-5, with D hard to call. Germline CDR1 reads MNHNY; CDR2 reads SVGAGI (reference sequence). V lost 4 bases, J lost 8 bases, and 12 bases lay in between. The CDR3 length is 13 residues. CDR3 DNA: TGTGCCAGCAGTTCACACCGGATGGAGCCCCAGCATTTT. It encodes CASSSHRMEPQHF.

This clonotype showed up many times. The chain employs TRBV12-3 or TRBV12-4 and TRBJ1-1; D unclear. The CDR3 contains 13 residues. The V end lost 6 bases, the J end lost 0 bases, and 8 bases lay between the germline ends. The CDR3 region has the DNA TGTGCCAGCAGGGACGGACTGAACACTGAAGCTTTCTTT. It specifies CASRDGLNTEAFF.

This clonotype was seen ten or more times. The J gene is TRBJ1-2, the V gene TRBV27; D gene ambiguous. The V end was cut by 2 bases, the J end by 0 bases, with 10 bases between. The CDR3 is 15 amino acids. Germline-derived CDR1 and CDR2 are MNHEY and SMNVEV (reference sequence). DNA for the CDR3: TGTGCCAGCAGTTTAATCCCTGAACCTAACTATGGCTACACCTTC. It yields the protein CASSLIPEPNYGYTF.

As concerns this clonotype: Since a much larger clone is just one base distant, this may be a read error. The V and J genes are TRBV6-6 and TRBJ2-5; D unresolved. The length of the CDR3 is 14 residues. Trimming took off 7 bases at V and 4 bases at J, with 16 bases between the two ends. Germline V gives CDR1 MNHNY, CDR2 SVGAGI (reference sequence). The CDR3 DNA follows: TGTGCCAGCACCACCGGCTTGCGCCGAGAGACCCAGTACTTC. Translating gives CASTTGLRRETQYF.

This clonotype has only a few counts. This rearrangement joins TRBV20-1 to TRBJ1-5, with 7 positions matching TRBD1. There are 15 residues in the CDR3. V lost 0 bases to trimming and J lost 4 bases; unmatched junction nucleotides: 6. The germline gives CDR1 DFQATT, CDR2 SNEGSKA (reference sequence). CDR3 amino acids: CSARDPDRLNQPQHF. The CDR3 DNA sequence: TGCAGTGCTAGAGATCCGGACAGGCTAAATCAGCCCCAGCATTTT.

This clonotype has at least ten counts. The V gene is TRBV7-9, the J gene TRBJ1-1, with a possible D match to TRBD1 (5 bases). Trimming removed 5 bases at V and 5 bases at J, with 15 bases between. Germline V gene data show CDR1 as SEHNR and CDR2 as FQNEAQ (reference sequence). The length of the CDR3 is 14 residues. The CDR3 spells CASSRPGLGTEAFF. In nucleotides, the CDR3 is TGTGCCAGCAGCCGTCCAGGGCTGGGGACTGAAGCTTTCTTT. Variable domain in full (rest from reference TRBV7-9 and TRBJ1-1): DTGVSQNPRHKITKRGQNVTFRCDPISEHNRLYWYRQTLGQGPEFLTYFQNEAQLEKSRLLSDRFSAERPKGSFSTLEIQRTEQGDSAMYLCASSRPGLGTEAFFGQGTRLTVV.

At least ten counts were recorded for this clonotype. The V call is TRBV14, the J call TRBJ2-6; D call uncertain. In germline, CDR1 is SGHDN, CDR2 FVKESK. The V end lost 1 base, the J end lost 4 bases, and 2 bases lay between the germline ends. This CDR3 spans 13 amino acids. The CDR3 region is CASSQGGANVLTF. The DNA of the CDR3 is TGTGCCAGCAGCCAAGGCGGGGCCAACGTCCTGACTTTC.

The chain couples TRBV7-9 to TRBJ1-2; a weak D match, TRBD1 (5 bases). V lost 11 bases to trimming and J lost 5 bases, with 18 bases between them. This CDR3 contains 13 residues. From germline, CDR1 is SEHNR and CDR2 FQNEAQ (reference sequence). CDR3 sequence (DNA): TGTGCCGGCTCCTCCGGGACTTCTTATGGCTACACCTTC. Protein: CAGSSGTSYGYTF.

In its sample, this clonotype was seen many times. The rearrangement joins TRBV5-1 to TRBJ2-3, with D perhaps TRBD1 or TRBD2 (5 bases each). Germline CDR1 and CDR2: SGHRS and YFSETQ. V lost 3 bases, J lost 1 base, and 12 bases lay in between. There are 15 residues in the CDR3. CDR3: CASSSLLGGTDTQYF. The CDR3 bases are TGCGCCAGCAGCTCTCTATTGGGGGGCACAGATACGCAGTATTTT.

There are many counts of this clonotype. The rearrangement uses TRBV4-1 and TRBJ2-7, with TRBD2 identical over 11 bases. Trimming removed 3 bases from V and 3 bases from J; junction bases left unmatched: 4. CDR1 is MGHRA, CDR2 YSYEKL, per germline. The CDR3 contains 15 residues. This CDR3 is CASSHTSGGIYEQYF. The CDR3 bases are TGCGCCAGCAGCCACACTAGCGGGGGTATCTACGAGCAGTACTTC.

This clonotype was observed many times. CDR3 residues: CASSRGGATDTQYF. CDR3 coding DNA: TGTGCCAGCAGTCGCGGGGGGGCCACAGATACGCAGTATTTT. The J gene is TRBJ2-3, the V gene TRBV12-3 or TRBV12-4, with 9 bases identical to TRBD2. There are 14 residues in the CDR3. The trim removed 5 bases at V and 2 bases at J, leaving 2 bases unmatched.

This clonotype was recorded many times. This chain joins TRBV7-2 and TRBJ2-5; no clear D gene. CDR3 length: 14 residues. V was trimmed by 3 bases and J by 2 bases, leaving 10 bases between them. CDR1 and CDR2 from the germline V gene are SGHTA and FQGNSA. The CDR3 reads CASSLRQEQETQYF. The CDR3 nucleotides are TGTGCCAGCAGCTTGAGGCAGGAGCAAGAGACCCAGTACTTC.

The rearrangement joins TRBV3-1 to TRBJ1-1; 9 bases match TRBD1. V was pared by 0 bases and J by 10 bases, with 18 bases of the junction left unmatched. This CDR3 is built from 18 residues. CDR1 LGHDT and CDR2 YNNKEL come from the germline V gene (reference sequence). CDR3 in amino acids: CASSQDHRTGAMGLGAFF. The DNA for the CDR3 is TGTGCCAGCAGCCAAGATCACCGGACAGGGGCGATGGGGCTCGGAGCTTTCTTT.

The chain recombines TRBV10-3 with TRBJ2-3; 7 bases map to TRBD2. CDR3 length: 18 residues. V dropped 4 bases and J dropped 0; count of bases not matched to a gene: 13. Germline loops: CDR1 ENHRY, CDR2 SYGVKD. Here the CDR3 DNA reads TGTGCCATCAGTGGACCGGCGGGGGACCTTACTAGCACAGATACGCAGTATTTT. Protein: CAISGPAGDLTSTDTQYF.

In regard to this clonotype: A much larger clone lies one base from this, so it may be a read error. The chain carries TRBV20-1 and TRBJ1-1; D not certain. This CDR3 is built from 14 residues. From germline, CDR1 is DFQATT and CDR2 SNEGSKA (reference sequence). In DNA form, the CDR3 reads TGCAGTGCTCCCGAGGACGGGATGAACACTGGAGCTTTCTTT. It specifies CSAPEDGMNTGAFF.

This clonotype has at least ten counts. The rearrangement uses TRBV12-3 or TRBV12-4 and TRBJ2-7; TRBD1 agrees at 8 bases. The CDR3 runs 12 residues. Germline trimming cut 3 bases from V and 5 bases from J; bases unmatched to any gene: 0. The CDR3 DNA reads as TGTGCCAGCAGTTTGACAGGGGACGAGCAGTACTTC. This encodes CASSLTGDEQYF.

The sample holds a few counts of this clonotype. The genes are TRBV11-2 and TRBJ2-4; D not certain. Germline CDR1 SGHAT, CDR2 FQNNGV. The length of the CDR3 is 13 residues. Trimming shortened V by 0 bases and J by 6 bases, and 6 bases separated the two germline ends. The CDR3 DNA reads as TGTGCCAGCAGCTTAGATCTGGGAAACATTCAGTACTTC. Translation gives CASSLDLGNIQYF.

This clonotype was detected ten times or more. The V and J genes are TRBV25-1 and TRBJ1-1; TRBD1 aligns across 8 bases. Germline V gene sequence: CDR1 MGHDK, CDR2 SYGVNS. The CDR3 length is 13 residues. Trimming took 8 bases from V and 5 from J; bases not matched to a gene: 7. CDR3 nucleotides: TGTGCCAGCGGTGGACAGGGAATAACTGAAGCTTTCTTT. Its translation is CASGGQGITEAFF.

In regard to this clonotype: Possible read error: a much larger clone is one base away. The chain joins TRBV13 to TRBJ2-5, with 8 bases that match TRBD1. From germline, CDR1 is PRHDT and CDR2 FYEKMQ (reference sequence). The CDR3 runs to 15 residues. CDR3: CAGSSLQGGQETQYF. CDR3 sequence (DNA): TGTGCCGGCAGCTCTTTACAGGGGGGTCAAGAGACCCAGTACTTC.